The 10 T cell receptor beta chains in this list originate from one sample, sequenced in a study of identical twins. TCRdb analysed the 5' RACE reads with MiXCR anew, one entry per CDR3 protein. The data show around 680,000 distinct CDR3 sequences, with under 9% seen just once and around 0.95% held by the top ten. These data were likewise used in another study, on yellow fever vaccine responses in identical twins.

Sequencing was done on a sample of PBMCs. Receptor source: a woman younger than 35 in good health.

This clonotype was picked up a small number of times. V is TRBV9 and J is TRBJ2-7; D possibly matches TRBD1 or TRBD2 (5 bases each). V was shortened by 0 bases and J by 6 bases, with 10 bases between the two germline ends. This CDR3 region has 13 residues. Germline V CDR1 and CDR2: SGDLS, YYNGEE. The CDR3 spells CASSVAWGSEQYF. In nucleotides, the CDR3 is TGTGCCAGCAGCGTAGCTTGGGGGTCCGAGCAGTACTTC.

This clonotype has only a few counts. The DNA for the CDR3 is TGCGCCAGCAGCCAAGATAGGGCCCCGTTGGACCTCCACTTT. It yields the protein CASSQDRAPLDLHF. The chain has TRBV4-3 and TRBJ1-6; D is undetermined. The V end was cut by 0 bases, the J end by 15 bases, with 15 bases between. The CDR3 sequence is 14 residues long. Germline CDR1 is LGHNA and CDR2 is YSLEER.

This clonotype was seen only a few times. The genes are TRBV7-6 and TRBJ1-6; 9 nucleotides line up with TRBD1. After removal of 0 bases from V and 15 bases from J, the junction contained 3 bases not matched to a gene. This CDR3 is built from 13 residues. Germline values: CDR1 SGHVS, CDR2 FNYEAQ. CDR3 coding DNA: TGTGCCAGCAGCTTAGCACCGGGACAGGGCCTCCACTTT. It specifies CASSLAPGQGLHF.

CDR3: CASSLASWGAREQYF. The CDR3 coding sequence is TGTGCCAGCAGCTTGGCTAGCTGGGGGGCCCGGGAGCAGTACTTC. The chain is built from TRBV5-4 and TRBJ2-7; D is perhaps TRBD1 or TRBD2 (6 bases each). Trimming removed 0 bases from V and 7 bases from J, with 17 bases in between. Germline V gene lookup returns CDR1 SGHNT and CDR2 YYREEE (reference sequence). The CDR3 is 15 amino acids.

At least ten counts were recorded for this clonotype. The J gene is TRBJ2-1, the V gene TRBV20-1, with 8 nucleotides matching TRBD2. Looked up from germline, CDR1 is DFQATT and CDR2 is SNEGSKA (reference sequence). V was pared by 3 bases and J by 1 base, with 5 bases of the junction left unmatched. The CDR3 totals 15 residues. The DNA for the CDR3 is TGCAGTGCTAGGCGTTTAGCGGGATCCTACAATGAGCAGTTCTTC. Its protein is CSARRLAGSYNEQFF.

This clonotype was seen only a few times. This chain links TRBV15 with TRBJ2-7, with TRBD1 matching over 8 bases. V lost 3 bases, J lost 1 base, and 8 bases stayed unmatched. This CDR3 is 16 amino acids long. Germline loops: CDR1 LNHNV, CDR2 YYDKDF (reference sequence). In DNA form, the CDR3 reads TGTGCCACCAGCAGCGGAGGACAGGGCGAATCCTACGAGCAGTACTTC. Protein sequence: CATSSGGQGESYEQYF.

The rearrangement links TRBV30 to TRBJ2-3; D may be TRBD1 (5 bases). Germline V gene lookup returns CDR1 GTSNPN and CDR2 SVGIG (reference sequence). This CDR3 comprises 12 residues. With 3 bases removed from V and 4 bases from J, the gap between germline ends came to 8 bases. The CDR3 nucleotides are TGTGCCTGGAGAGGGGTCCCAGATACGCAGTATTTT. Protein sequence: CAWRGVPDTQYF.

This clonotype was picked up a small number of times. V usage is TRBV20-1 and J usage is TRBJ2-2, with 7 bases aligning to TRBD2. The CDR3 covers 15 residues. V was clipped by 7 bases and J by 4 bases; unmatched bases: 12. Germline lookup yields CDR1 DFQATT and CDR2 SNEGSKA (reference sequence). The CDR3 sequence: CSVGGVAGVTGELFF. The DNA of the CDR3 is TGCAGTGTGGGAGGTGTGGCGGGAGTCACCGGGGAGCTGTTTTTT.

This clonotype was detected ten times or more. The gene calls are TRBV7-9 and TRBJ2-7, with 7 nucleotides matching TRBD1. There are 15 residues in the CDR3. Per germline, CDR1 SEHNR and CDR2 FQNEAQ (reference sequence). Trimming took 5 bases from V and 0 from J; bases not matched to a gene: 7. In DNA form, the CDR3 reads TGTGCCAGCAGCCCGACAGGGCGTCTCTCCTACGAGCAGTACTTC. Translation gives CASSPTGRLSYEQYF.

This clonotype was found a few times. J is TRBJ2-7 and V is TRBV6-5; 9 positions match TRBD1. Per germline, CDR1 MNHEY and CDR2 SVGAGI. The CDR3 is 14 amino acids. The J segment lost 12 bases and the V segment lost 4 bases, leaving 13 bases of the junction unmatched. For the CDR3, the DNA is TGTGCCAGCAGTTCAAGACAGGGGGGCAAAACCAGGTACTTC. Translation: CASSSRQGGKTRYF.